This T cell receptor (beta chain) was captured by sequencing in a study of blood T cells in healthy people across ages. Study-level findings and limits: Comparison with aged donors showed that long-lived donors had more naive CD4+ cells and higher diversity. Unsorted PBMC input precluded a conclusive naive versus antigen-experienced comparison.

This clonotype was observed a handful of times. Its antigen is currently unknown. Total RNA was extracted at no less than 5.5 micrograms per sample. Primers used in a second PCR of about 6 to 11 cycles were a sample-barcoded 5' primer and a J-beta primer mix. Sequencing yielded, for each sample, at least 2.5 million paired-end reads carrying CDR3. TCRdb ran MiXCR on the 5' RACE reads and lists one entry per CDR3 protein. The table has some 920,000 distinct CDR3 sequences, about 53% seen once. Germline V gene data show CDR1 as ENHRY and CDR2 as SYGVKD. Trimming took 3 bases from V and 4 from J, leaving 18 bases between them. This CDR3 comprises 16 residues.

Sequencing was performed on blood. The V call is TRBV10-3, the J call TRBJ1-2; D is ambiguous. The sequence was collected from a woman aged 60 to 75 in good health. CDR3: CAISDLERPGPYGYTF. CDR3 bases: TGTGCCATCAGTGACCTGGAACGCCCTGGGCCCTATGGCTACACCTTC.